A single sample is the source of the 18 T cell receptor beta chains below, sequenced in a study of shared clonotypes between healthy human individuals. TCRdb keeps only in-frame clones here, not all; method: immunoSEQ multiplex PCR. The data contain roughly 1,000,000 clones, approximately 80% of them singletons. Material: memory CD4+ T cells from PBMCs. Noted subset: CD45RA-negative fraction. The receptors derive from a man aged 18 to 29 in good health. Some clones in this sample may be carry-over from other donors' samples.

The chain combines TRBV6-6 with TRBJ2-1; D might be TRBD2 (5 bases). The germline CDR1 and CDR2 sequences are MNHNY and SVGAGI (reference sequence). V dropped 1 base and J dropped 0 bases, with 7 bases sitting between them. The CDR3 length is 15 residues. The CDR3 here is CASSYLGSSYNEQFF. CDR3 DNA: TGTGCCAGCAGTTACTTGGGGAGCTCCTACAATGAGCAGTTCTTC.

Ten or more counts support this clone. This sequence joins TRBV9 and TRBJ1-3; D gene ambiguous. Germline CDR1 reads SGDLS; CDR2 reads YYNGEE. The ends were cut back, 2 bases at V and 0 bases at J, with 12 bases in the middle. CDR3 length equals 16 residues. The CDR3 nucleotides read TGTGCCAGCAGCGTTGGGGATGCGAACTCTGGAAACACCATATATTTT. Translated, it gives CASSVGDANSGNTIYF.

The chain recombines TRBV21-1 with TRBJ2-5; the table's D call, TRBD2, was not checked against the DNA. TRBV21-1 counts as a pseudogene. CDR3 length: 14 residues. Written as DNA, the CDR3 is TGTGCCAGCAGCAAACTATCCGCGGGAGAGACCCAGTACTTC. It is translated as CASSKLSAGETQYF.

The rearrangement joins TRBV27 to TRBJ2-7; 11 bases line up with TRBD2. Germline V CDR1 and CDR2: MNHEY, SMNVEV (reference sequence). V lost 2 bases, J lost 2 bases, and 5 bases stayed unmatched. This CDR3 has 16 residues. CDR3 DNA sequence: TGTGCCAGCAGTTTAAGGGTGACTAGCGGGACCTACGAGCAGTACTTC. This codes for CASSLRVTSGTYEQYF.

The table lists this clone with a few counts. The genes are TRBV15 and TRBJ2-1, with a weak D call TRBD2 (5 bases). Germline-derived CDR1 and CDR2 are LNHNV and YYDKDF (reference sequence). CDR3 length: 12 amino acids. The ends were cut back, 0 bases at V and 10 bases at J, with 7 bases in the middle. The CDR3 nucleotides are TGTGCCACCAGCAGAGATAGGGAGGAGCAGTTCTTC. Its translation: CATSRDREEQFF.

This chain links TRBV7-2 with TRBJ2-7; no clear D. V gave up 6 bases and J gave up 3 bases, with 18 bases separating them. Per germline, CDR1 SGHTA and CDR2 FQGNSA. The CDR3 totals 15 residues. The CDR3 DNA reads TGTGCCAGCAGTTTCCCTGGTGGGTTAGACTACGAGCAGTACTTC. Encoded protein: CASSFPGGLDYEQYF.

This clone was observed a single time. The gene calls are TRBV6-5 and TRBJ1-1; possible D gene TRBD1, 5 bases. The CDR3 consists of 14 residues. Germline CDR1 MNHEY, CDR2 SVGAGI. V was shortened by 4 bases and J by 4 bases, with 13 bases between the two germline ends. The CDR3 is CASSWTLRGTEAFF. The CDR3 coding sequence is TGTGCCAGCAGTTGGACCTTGAGGGGCACTGAAGCTTTCTTT.

This clone was detected only a few times. This chain uses TRBV5-1 with TRBJ2-3; no clear D. Trimming cost V 2 bases and J 1 base, with 11 bases left between them. The CDR3 is 15 amino acids. Per the germline V gene, CDR1 is SGHRS and CDR2 is YFSETQ. CDR3 region: CASSFRVFGTDTQYF. The CDR3 region has the DNA TGCGCCAGCAGCTTCCGAGTTTTCGGCACAGATACGCAGTATTTT.

Only one count was recorded for this clone. This rearrangement joins TRBV5-4 to TRBJ2-1; D unclear. The CDR3 consists of 17 residues. Trimming took off 4 bases at V and 0 bases at J, with 17 bases between the two ends. Germline CDR1 SGHNT, CDR2 YYREEE (reference sequence). The CDR3 spells CASSADLYLSSYNEQFF. Here the CDR3 DNA reads TGTGCCAGCAGCGCTGACTTGTATCTTTCCTCCTACAATGAGCAGTTCTTC.

CDR3 in amino acids: CASSGTSWGNEKLFF. In DNA, the CDR3 is TGTGCCAGCAGCGGCACGTCATGGGGAAATGAAAAACTGTTTTTT. This chain uses TRBV27 with TRBJ1-4; D not certain. The V gene lost 6 bases and the J gene lost 5 bases, with 16 bases spanning the gap. Per the germline V gene, CDR1 is MNHEY and CDR2 is SMNVEV (reference sequence). The CDR3 covers 15 residues.

This clone was recorded once. The chain couples TRBV27 to TRBJ1-2; D possibly corresponds to TRBD1 (5 bases). This CDR3 region has 16 residues. V was pared by 6 bases and J by 4 bases, with 21 bases between. CDR1 is MNHEY, CDR2 SMNVEV, per germline (reference sequence). The chain's CDR3 is CASSRSGRPSGYGYTF. CDR3 bases: TGTGCCAGCAGCCGATCGGGACGGCCGTCCGGCTATGGCTACACCTTC.

The rearrangement joins TRBV6-1 to TRBJ1-1; a possible D gene is TRBD1 (5 bases). This CDR3 is built from 12 residues. V lost 7 bases and J 11 bases, leaving 17 bases between the germline ends. CDR1 and CDR2 (germline): MNHNS, SASEGT. This chain's CDR3 is CASTPGGIRAFF. The CDR3 coding sequence is TGTGCCAGCACCCCCGGGGGTATTCGGGCTTTCTTT.

This clone came up many times. V usage is TRBV9 and J usage is TRBJ1-2; TRBD1 matches 7 bases. Looked up from germline, CDR1 is SGDLS and CDR2 is YYNGEE. The V gene end was trimmed by 4 bases and the J gene end by 0 bases; junction bases not matched to a gene: 3. The CDR3 loop spans 14 amino acids. The CDR3 spells CASSRQGANYGYTF. The CDR3 region has the DNA TGTGCCAGCAGCCGACAGGGAGCTAACTATGGCTACACCTTC.

V is TRBV19 and J is TRBJ2-3; D is ambiguous. The CDR3 length is 12 residues. V was trimmed by 5 bases and J by 0 bases, leaving 3 bases between them. CDR1 LNHDA and CDR2 SQIVND come from the germline V gene (reference sequence). The CDR3 region has the DNA TGTGCCAGTAGTGATAGCACAGATACGCAGTATTTT. Encoded protein: CASSDSTDTQYF.

This clone has a handful of counts. The rearrangement uses TRBV21-1 and TRBJ2-1; the listed D gene, TRBD1, was not tested against the DNA. TRBV21-1 constitutes a pseudogene. CDR3 length equals 16 residues. CDR3 in DNA: TGTGCCAGCAACAGGGGGGACAGGGACTCCTACAATGAGCAGTTCTTC. Protein: CASNRGDRDSYNEQFF.

This chain uses TRBV6-5 with TRBJ2-1; D may correspond to TRBD1 or TRBD2 (5 bases each). From germline, CDR1 is MNHEY and CDR2 SVGAGI. Trimming removed 1 base from V and 3 bases from J, with 10 bases in between. The CDR3 is 15 residues long. In DNA form, the CDR3 reads TGTGCCAGCAGTTACTGGGACGCTCTCTACAATGAGCAGTTCTTC. Translation gives CASSYWDALYNEQFF.

The chain couples TRBV30 to TRBJ2-1; 11 bases are shared with TRBD2. CDR1 GTSNPN and CDR2 SVGIG come from the germline V gene (reference sequence). J lost 5 bases, V lost 5 bases, and 11 bases had no gene match. The CDR3 has 16 residues. The CDR3, as DNA: TGTGCCTGGGCGCCTTTACAGGGACTAGCGGACAATGAGCAGTTCTTC. It is translated as CAWAPLQGLADNEQFF.

The chain uses TRBV7-9 and TRBJ2-7; TRBD2 is a possible D gene (6 bases). The V end was cut by 2 bases, the J end by 7 bases, with 15 bases between. The germline V gene has CDR1 SEHNR and CDR2 FQNEAQ (reference sequence). The CDR3 covers 14 residues. CDR3 region: CASSLLASEGEQYF. The CDR3 DNA sequence: TGTGCCAGCAGCTTACTGGCTAGCGAAGGAGAGCAGTACTTC.